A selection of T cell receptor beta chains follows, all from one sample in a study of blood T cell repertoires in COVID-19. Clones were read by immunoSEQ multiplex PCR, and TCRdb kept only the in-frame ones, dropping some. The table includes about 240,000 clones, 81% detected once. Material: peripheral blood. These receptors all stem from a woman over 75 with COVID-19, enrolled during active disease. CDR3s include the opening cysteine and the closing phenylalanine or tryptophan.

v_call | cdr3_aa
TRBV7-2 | CASSLSRQGGGYTF
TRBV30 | CAWSVLGAGGYNEQFF
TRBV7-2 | CASSSSRYLNTEAFF
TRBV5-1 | CASSLPTSGGNNEQFF
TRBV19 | CASSYLTAPMEYF
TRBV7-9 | CASSLELAVTGELFF
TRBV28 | CASSRDRGRQETQYF
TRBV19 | CASRQGRTLGNTIYF
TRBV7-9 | CASSRGQGDQPQHF
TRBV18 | CASSPTGGQGYGYTF
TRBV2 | CASRTGQTDTDTQYF
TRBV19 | CASSYRPGGYNEQFF
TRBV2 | CASKREAGGMGEQYF
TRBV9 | CASSVDTNGKKLFF
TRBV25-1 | CASSEYGGRAGEDEQFF
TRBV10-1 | CASRSGDGTGELFF
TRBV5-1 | CASSLQTGANTEAFF
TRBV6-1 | CASSEEGGSPYEQYF
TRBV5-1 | CASSLGTGFYGYTF
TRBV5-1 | CASSLANGGKNSGNTIYF
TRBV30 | CAWTSGDEGYEQYF
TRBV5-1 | CASSQGAGEQYF
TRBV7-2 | CASSGTSPTDTQYF
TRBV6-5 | CASSQQRNQPQHF
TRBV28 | CASSPGGTGGSGYGYTF
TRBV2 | CASRQNMGEAFF
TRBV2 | CASRSGGGNGYTF
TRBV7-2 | CASSLNTGGSKDTQYF
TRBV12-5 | CASQGPWNTEAFF
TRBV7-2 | CASSLSMRNTGELFF
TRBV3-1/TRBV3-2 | CASSQRDRGLGYTF
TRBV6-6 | CATDEGGEQYF
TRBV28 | CASSSANEKLFF
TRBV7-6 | CASSLYPPRTAGYNEQFF
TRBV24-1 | CATSRSDSGNTIYF
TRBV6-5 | CASSYGPTRDPLHF
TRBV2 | CASLSRWIDRANEKLFF
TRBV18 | CASSAVPNTEAFF
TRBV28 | CASSPFPRDSFLVGVYEQYF
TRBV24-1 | CATSDTGTGGQETQYF
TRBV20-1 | CSASSAEQYF
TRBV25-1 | CASSKAGAGELFF
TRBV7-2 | CASRRRGSYNEQFF
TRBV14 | CASSQEPNPRENIQYF
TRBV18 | CASSPPNRVVSTDTQYF
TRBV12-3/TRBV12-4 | CASSTRGEQFF
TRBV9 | CASSVRSGGLDEQYF
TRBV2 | CASSTQGNSNQPQHF
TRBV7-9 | CASSLEAAQYF
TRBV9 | CASSPDGLYTDTQYF
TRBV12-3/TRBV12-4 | CASSFREDTQYF
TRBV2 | CASSEYTGGDSPLHF
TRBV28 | CASRLGLTGELFF
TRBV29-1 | CSVGAGGQGDIQYF
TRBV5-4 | CASSLVGTGYGYTF
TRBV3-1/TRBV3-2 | CASSQGLAGAANTGELFF
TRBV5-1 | CASRYQENTEAFF